The entry below gives a single TCR beta chain sequence along with its context. RNA fractions of 10%, 30% or 50% and about 19,000 to 1,100,000 sorted cells were the source of naive CD8 libraries. When naive CD8 T cells were sorted, they were gated as CD8+CD4-CCR7+CD45RA+. These data are taken from a study of molecular identifiers for immune sequencing clone quantification. Study overall: In replicates, RNA from roughly 21,000 or 96,000 naive CD8 cells was divided five ways and four parts were sequenced.

TCRdb re-derived calls from the PCR reads in MiXCR, one entry per CDR3 protein. The sample shows 350,000 or so distinct CDR3 sequences, 20% to 25% of them seen only once. Sequencing was performed on naive CD8+ T cells from blood, with Jurkat cell RNA spiked in. Described subset: FACS-sorted CD8+CD4-CCR7+CD45RA+ naive T cells. This TCR was sampled from a human donor in good health. Some libraries in this study had Jurkat cell RNA spiked in.

This CDR3 is CAWSVGQGISYTF. DNA of the CDR3: TGTGCCTGGAGTGTCGGACAGGGCATCAGCTACACCTTC. This rearrangement joins TRBV30 to TRBJ1-2; 8 bases are shared with TRBD1. Looked up from germline, CDR1 is GTSNPN and CDR2 is SVGIG (reference sequence). CDR3 length equals 13 residues. Trimming removed 0 bases from V and 9 bases from J; junction bases left unmatched: 6.